These 28 T cell receptor beta chains originate from one sample sequenced in a study of CD4 T cells in relation to SARS-CoV-2 and coronaviruses. The assay was immunoSEQ multiplex PCR, and TCRdb's table has in-frame clones only and misses some. The sample consists of 25,000 to 30,000 clones, 74% of them appearing once. Unexposed donor CD4+ T cells date from about 2011-2019, before the COVID-19 pandemic. CD4+ T cells were isolated from the cells after about 11 days of culture. These receptors' targets are unknown. The sequenced sample was CD4+ T cells from PBMCs, cultured in vitro. Receptors were obtained from a human donor in good health.

This clone was seen a handful of times. This chain connects TRBV6-2 or TRBV6-3 to TRBJ2-3; 8 bases match TRBD2. Germline V gene data show CDR1 as MNHEY and CDR2 as SVGEGT. V lost 3 bases to trimming and J lost 0 bases; unmatched junction nucleotides: 5. CDR3 length: 16 residues. The CDR3 loop is CASSYTSGGSTDTQYF. CDR3 in DNA: TGTGCCAGCAGTTATACTTCGGGGGGGAGCACAGATACGCAGTATTTT.

This clone was observed a few times. CDR3 sequence reads: CASSPLDTPAQNTIYF. CDR3 coding DNA: TGTGCCAGCTCACCATTAGACACCCCGGCCCAAAACACCATATATTTT. The rearrangement uses TRBV18 and TRBJ1-3, with D uncertain. The V end lost 2 bases, the J end lost 6 bases, and 17 bases lay between the germline ends. This CDR3 region has 16 residues. The germline CDR1 and CDR2 sequences are KGHSH and LQKENI. Complete variable domain (other parts from reference TRBV18 and TRBJ1-3): NAGVMQNPRHLVRRRGQEARLRCSPMKGHSHVYWYRQLPEEGLKFMVYLQKENIIDESGMPKERFSAEFPKEGPSILRIQQVVRGDSAAYFCASSPLDTPAQNTIYFGEGSWLTVV.

This chain joins TRBV7-2 and TRBJ1-2; no firm D call. Germline loops: CDR1 SGHTA, CDR2 FQGNSA. V gave up 5 bases and J gave up 8 bases, with 18 bases separating them. CDR3 size: 14 residues. Here the CDR3 reads CASSPLRWAGGYTF. CDR3 DNA: TGTGCCAGCAGCCCACTTAGATGGGCCGGAGGCTACACCTTC. Full variable domain (remainder filled in from reference TRBV7-2 and TRBJ1-2): GAGVSQSPSNKVTEKGKDVELRCDPISGHTALYWYRQSLGQGLEFLIYFQGNSAPDKSGLPSDRFSAERTGGSVSTLTIQRTQQEDSAVYLCASSPLRWAGGYTFGSGTRLTVV.

The chain uses TRBV6-2 or TRBV6-3 and TRBJ1-5, with 7 bases identical to TRBD1. The CDR3 is 15 amino acids. Germline V CDR1 and CDR2: MNHEY, SVGEGT. Trimming took 5 bases from V and 3 from J; bases not matched to a gene: 7. CDR3 coding DNA: TGTGCCAGCAGTGCTGCCAGGGGGGACAATCAGCCCCAGCATTTT. Protein product: CASSAARGDNQPQHF.

The chain couples TRBV2 to TRBJ2-3, with D unresolved. Germline lookup yields CDR1 SNHLY and CDR2 FYNNEI. The CDR3 contains 18 residues. Between the trimmed V and J ends, which lost 5 bases and 0 bases, there was a span of 21 bases. The CDR3 loop reads CASSHPWNYLSSTDTQYF. For the CDR3, the DNA is TGTGCCAGCAGTCACCCTTGGAACTATCTCTCTAGCACAGATACGCAGTATTTT.

In its sample, this clone was seen once. The V gene is TRBV4-3, the J gene TRBJ1-2; D not certain. This CDR3 is 13 amino acids long. The germline V and J ends were trimmed by 6 bases and 4 bases, with 12 bases remaining between them. The germline gives CDR1 LGHNA, CDR2 YSLEER. The CDR3 sequence: CASRGEGSYGYTF. DNA for the CDR3: TGCGCCAGCAGAGGCGAAGGAAGCTATGGCTACACCTTC.

The chain couples TRBV5-4 to TRBJ1-6, with 9 bases aligning to TRBD1. Germline V gives CDR1 SGHNT, CDR2 YYREEE (reference sequence). The V and J ends lost 4 bases and 9 bases, in that order; junction bases with no gene match: 11. The CDR3 length is 16 residues. This CDR3 is CASSQGGTGLSSPLHF. CDR3 DNA sequence: TGTGCCAGCAGCCAGGGCGGGACAGGGCTTAGTTCACCCCTCCACTTT.

This clone was detected a few times. This sequence joins TRBV9 and TRBJ1-6; no reliable D call. The CDR3 covers 14 residues. CDR1 and CDR2 (germline): SGDLS, YYNGEE. Deletions cut 0 bases from V and 8 bases from J, with 9 bases between. CDR3 sequence (DNA): TGTGCCAGCAGCGTAGACAGCGCCTATTCACCCCTCCACTTT. This encodes CASSVDSAYSPLHF.

This clone was observed a few times. The chain uses TRBV5-6 and TRBJ1-5; 7 bases are a match to TRBD1. The CDR3 is 12 residues long. J gave up 9 bases and V 5 bases, and 5 bases lay outside the gene matches. Germline V gene sequence: CDR1 SGHDT, CDR2 YYEEEE. The CDR3 is CASSQTGRPQHF. CDR3 DNA: TGTGCCAGCAGTCAGACAGGGAGGCCCCAGCATTTT.

The rearrangement uses TRBV7-2 and TRBJ2-2; D unresolved. Trimming took off 2 bases at V and 5 bases at J, with 12 bases between the two ends. This CDR3 is 15 amino acids long. CDR1 SGHTA and CDR2 FQGNSA come from the germline V gene. The CDR3 DNA sequence: TGTGCCAGCAGCTTAATTAGCAGTGGGACCGGGGAGCTGTTTTTT. Translation gives CASSLISSGTGELFF.

J is TRBJ1-2 and V is TRBV10-3, with D uncertain. The CDR3 has 13 amino acids. V gave up 10 bases and J gave up 7 bases, with 19 bases separating them. Germline-derived CDR1 and CDR2 are ENHRY and SYGVKD. This CDR3 is CATAASVMGGYTF. CDR3 DNA: TGTGCCACCGCGGCCTCCGTCATGGGTGGCTACACCTTC.

Note on this clone: One junction end does not reproduce the germline sequence, and a read error may be involved. The CDR3 nucleotides read TGCGCCAGCAGCTTGGCCGGTACGAGCGGGGGGCTGTTTTTT. Translating gives CASSLAGTSGGLFF. The chain combines TRBV5-1 with TRBJ2-2; 8 bases fit TRBD2. This CDR3 region has 14 residues. Germline-derived CDR1 and CDR2 are SGHRS and YFSETQ.

The chain uses TRBV30 and TRBJ1-5; no clear D gene. Germline CDR1 reads GTSNPN; CDR2 reads SVGIG (reference sequence). This CDR3 comprises 14 residues. V dropped 0 bases and J dropped 7 bases, with 13 bases sitting between them. The CDR3 here is CAWSVIGDGQPQHF. The CDR3 nucleotides are TGTGCCTGGAGTGTGATCGGGGATGGCCAGCCCCAGCATTTT.

This clone was counted between two and nine times. The J gene is TRBJ1-2, the V gene TRBV19, with D possibly being TRBD1 (5 bases). The V gene lost 8 bases and the J gene lost 7 bases, with 20 bases spanning the gap. Looked up from germline, CDR1 is LNHDA and CDR2 is SQIVND (reference sequence). The CDR3 runs 14 residues. The CDR3 is CASGRGPPLSGYTF. The CDR3 nucleotides read TGTGCCAGTGGGCGGGGACCCCCTCTTTCTGGCTACACCTTC.

CDR3 loop: CASSRSAGTDTQYF. Written as DNA, the CDR3 is TGCGCCAGCAGCCGCTCTGCGGGGACAGATACGCAGTATTTT. This sequence joins TRBV4-3 and TRBJ2-3; TRBD2 is a possible D gene (6 bases). Germline CDR1 and CDR2: LGHNA and YSLEER. Trimming removed 4 bases from V and 3 bases from J, with 11 bases in between. The CDR3 covers 14 residues.

The chain has TRBV11-3 and TRBJ2-3, with 14 bases identical to TRBD2. The CDR3 spans 16 residues. V dropped 3 bases and J dropped 5; count of bases not matched to a gene: 4. Germline-derived CDR1 and CDR2 are SGHNT and YENEEA. Here the CDR3 DNA reads TGTGCCAGCAGCTTGGGGACTAGCGGGAGTAGAGATACGCAGTATTTT. This translates into CASSLGTSGSRDTQYF.

V and J are TRBV6-5 and TRBJ2-3, with 11 bases matching TRBD2. The ends lost 4 bases at V and 8 bases at J; junction bases unmatched: 11. Germline-derived CDR1 and CDR2 are MNHEY and SVGAGI. The CDR3 has 16 residues. In DNA form, the CDR3 reads TGTGCCAGCAGTTCTAGCGGGAGGCCAATCGAGGGTACGCAGTATTTT. Translating gives CASSSSGRPIEGTQYF.

V usage is TRBV6-2 or TRBV6-3 and J usage is TRBJ1-2; D is ambiguous. Looked up from germline, CDR1 is MNHEY and CDR2 is SVGEGT. Trimming removed 2 bases at V and 4 bases at J, with 8 bases between. The CDR3 is made up of 13 amino acids. CDR3 amino acids: CASSYKGGYGYTF. DNA of the CDR3: TGTGCCAGCAGTTACAAGGGTGGCTATGGCTACACCTTC.

This clone came up a few times. The chain recombines TRBV5-1 with TRBJ2-2; D call uncertain. V dropped 4 bases and J dropped 5 bases, with 12 bases sitting between them. CDR1 SGHRS and CDR2 YFSETQ come from the germline V gene. This CDR3 has 14 residues. CDR3 bases: TGCGCCAGCAGCCAGGAACATGGGACCGGGGAGCTGTTTTTT. Protein sequence: CASSQEHGTGELFF.

This clone was recorded a few times. This sequence joins TRBV2 and TRBJ2-1, with D tentatively TRBD2 (5 bases). CDR3 length: 12 residues. V gave up 8 bases and J gave up 10 bases, with 15 bases separating them. Germline assignment: CDR1 SNHLY and CDR2 FYNNEI. For the CDR3, the DNA is TGTGCCAGCGGTCGGAGGCCAGCGGAGCAGTTCTTC. Translating gives CASGRRPAEQFF.

CDR3 in DNA: TGTGCCAGCAGCCAAGATGGGGGCTCCTACGAGCAGTACTTC. It specifies CASSQDGGSYEQYF. V usage is TRBV3-1 (or the pseudogene TRBV3-2) and J usage is TRBJ2-7; D tentatively reads TRBD1 or TRBD2 (5 bases each). Trimming took 0 bases from V and 0 from J, leaving 6 bases between them. The germline V gene has CDR1 LGHDT and CDR2 YNNKEL (reference sequence). The CDR3 length is 14 residues.

This clone was seen once. The chain uses TRBV18 and TRBJ2-1; 9 nucleotides line up with TRBD2. The germline V gene has CDR1 KGHSH and CDR2 LQKENI. V dropped 3 bases and J dropped 3; count of bases not matched to a gene: 3. The CDR3 length is 15 residues. The CDR3 region is CASSPGLADYNEQFF. The CDR3 DNA follows: TGTGCCAGCTCACCGGGACTAGCAGACTACAATGAGCAGTTCTTC.

This clone was picked up one time. The chain carries TRBV4-3 and TRBJ2-3, with D perhaps given as TRBD1 or TRBD2 (6 bases each). This CDR3 is 17 amino acids long. The ends were cut back, 4 bases at V and 6 bases at J, with 23 bases in the middle. Germline CDR1 is LGHNA and CDR2 is YSLEER. The CDR3 DNA reads TGCGCCAGCAGCCTCCTAAGGGGGGTCGGGGCGGGGGATACGCAGTATTTT. Protein product: CASSLLRGVGAGDTQYF.

The chain recombines TRBV24-1 with TRBJ2-3; 7 bases fit TRBD2. After removal of 3 bases from V and 5 bases from J, the junction contained 13 bases not matched to a gene. Per germline, CDR1 KGHDR and CDR2 SFDVKD. The CDR3 is made up of 17 amino acids. CDR3 protein: CATSDGGGGAEKDTQYF. CDR3 in DNA: TGTGCCACCAGTGATGGTGGGGGAGGGGCGGAGAAAGATACGCAGTATTTT.

V gene TRBV7-8 combines with J gene TRBJ2-5; D gene uncertain. CDR3 length: 12 amino acids. V shed 6 bases and J shed 4 bases, with 9 bases lying between them. Germline CDR1 SGHVS, CDR2 FQNEAQ. DNA of the CDR3: TGTGCCAGCAGATCAGTGGGAGAGACCCAGTACTTC. It encodes CASRSVGETQYF.

The chain is built from TRBV7-2 and TRBJ2-7, with 14 bases that match TRBD2. Germline assignment: CDR1 SGHTA and CDR2 FQGNSA. J gave up 7 bases and V 5 bases, and 7 bases lay outside the gene matches. This CDR3 is built from 15 residues. The CDR3 is CASSTGLAGAWEQYF. Here the CDR3 DNA reads TGTGCCAGCAGCACGGGACTAGCGGGGGCCTGGGAGCAGTACTTC.

This chain uses TRBV5-1 with TRBJ2-5, with 7 bases that match TRBD1. J gave up 5 bases and V 1 base, and 5 bases lay outside the gene matches. The CDR3 consists of 14 residues. Germline V lookup: CDR1 SGHRS, CDR2 YFSETQ. This chain's CDR3 is CASSLRTGVETQYF. The CDR3 DNA follows: TGCGCCAGCAGCTTGAGAACAGGGGTTGAGACCCAGTACTTC.

J is TRBJ1-4 and V is TRBV19; D not resolved. This CDR3 spans 14 amino acids. The ends were cut back, 1 base at V and 5 bases at J, with 8 bases in the middle. Germline loops: CDR1 LNHDA, CDR2 SQIVND (reference sequence). CDR3 sequence: CASSIGRENEKLFF. DNA of the CDR3: TGTGCCAGTAGTATAGGAAGGGAAAATGAAAAACTGTTTTTT.